The 31 T cell receptor beta chains presented below share a single source sample, sequenced in a study of CD8+ T cells in alopecia areata. Treatment: oral pan-JAK inhibitor, 5-10 mg twice daily. Extraction of RNA preceded its reverse transcription into cDNA, which served as the sequencing template. Clones were sequenced by immunoSEQ multiplex PCR, and TCRdb holds only the in-frame ones, with some missing. The sample yields about 210,000 clones, 55% to 70% seen once. Source: CD4+ T cells sorted from blood, taken at week 4, from a patient treated with tofacitinib. These receptors were obtained from a human donor with alopecia areata.

The chain combines TRBV2 with TRBJ2-4; TRBD1 aligns across 9 bases. Germline-derived CDR1 and CDR2 are SNHLY and FYNNEI. V shed 4 bases, J shed 0 bases, and the junction held 1 base outside the gene matches. This CDR3 is 15 amino acids long. CDR3 coding DNA: TGTGCCAGCAGTGCGGACAGGGGAGCCAAAAACATTCAGTACTTC. The encoded protein is CASSADRGAKNIQYF.

This clone appeared once. V usage is TRBV2 and J usage is TRBJ2-4, with 11 positions matching TRBD2. CDR3 length equals 18 residues. Germline V gene sequence: CDR1 SNHLY, CDR2 FYNNEI. This CDR3 reads CATSRLAGGPGAKNIQYF. CDR3 sequence (DNA): TGTGCGACGAGTCGGCTAGCGGGGGGCCCTGGGGCCAAAAACATTCAGTACTTC.

This clone was picked up a small number of times. The chain couples TRBV29-1 to TRBJ2-1; D not certain. The CDR3 length is 11 residues. The germline CDR1 and CDR2 sequences are SQVTM and ANQGSEA. Trimming took off 5 bases at V and 6 bases at J, with 8 bases between the two ends. In DNA, the CDR3 is TGCAGCGTTTATAGTCCCAATGAGCAGTTCTTC. Its protein product is CSVYSPNEQFF.

The chain has TRBV11-2 and TRBJ2-5; 8 nucleotides agree with TRBD1. Germline-derived CDR1 and CDR2 are SGHAT and FQNNGV. With 4 bases clipped from V and 7 bases from J, the junction kept 5 bases outside the gene matches. This CDR3 spans 13 amino acids. CDR3: CASSSDRVGTQYF. Written as DNA, the CDR3 is TGTGCCAGCAGCTCGGACAGGGTAGGGACCCAGTACTTC.

This rearrangement joins TRBV25-1 to TRBJ1-2, with a weak D call TRBD1 (5 bases). The CDR3 is 13 residues long. Germline V gives CDR1 MGHDK, CDR2 SYGVNS. V was trimmed by 4 bases and J by 8 bases, leaving 14 bases between them. CDR3 region: CASSGTARGGYTF. CDR3 nucleotide sequence: TGTGCCAGCAGTGGAACGGCCCGGGGGGGCTACACCTTC.

The chain carries TRBV19 and TRBJ1-1; 10 nucleotides line up with TRBD1. Germline lookup yields CDR1 LNHDA and CDR2 SQIVND (reference sequence). This CDR3 is 15 amino acids long. After removal of 10 bases from V and 5 bases from J, the junction contained 13 bases not matched to a gene. Here the CDR3 reads CATTPGQGWGTEAFF. The CDR3 coding sequence is TGTGCCACCACCCCGGGACAGGGGTGGGGGACTGAAGCTTTCTTT.

J is TRBJ2-7 and V is TRBV6-6; D gene uncertain. Trimming left V 3 bases short and J 6 bases short, with 6 bases between. Germline values: CDR1 MNHNY, CDR2 SVGAGI (reference sequence). The CDR3 is made up of 11 amino acids. The CDR3: CASSYGGEQYF. In nucleotides, the CDR3 is TGTGCCAGCAGTTATGGTGGCGAGCAGTACTTC.

This chain links TRBV30 with TRBJ1-1; a weak D match, TRBD1 (6 bases). This CDR3 has 11 amino acids. The V end was cut by 2 bases, the J end by 7 bases, with 8 bases between. The germline V gene encodes CDR1 GTSNPN and CDR2 SVGIG (reference sequence). This chain's CDR3 is CAWSMTGEAFF. In nucleotides, the CDR3 is TGTGCCTGGAGTATGACAGGTGAAGCTTTCTTT.

In this sample, this clone turned up a few times. V gene TRBV13 combines with J gene TRBJ2-4, with D uncertain. Germline-derived CDR1 and CDR2 are PRHDT and FYEKMQ (reference sequence). V gave up 4 bases and J gave up 8 bases, with 9 bases separating them. This CDR3 has 12 residues. In nucleotides, the CDR3 is TGTGCCAGCAGCTCGAGTCCTCACATTCAGTACTTC. Its translation: CASSSSPHIQYF.

The chain employs TRBV7-9 and TRBJ1-1; D gene unclear. The CDR3 loop spans 13 amino acids. CDR1 is SEHNR, CDR2 FQNEAQ, per germline (reference sequence). With 5 bases removed from V and 4 bases from J, the gap between germline ends came to 11 bases. The CDR3 DNA is TGTGCCAGCAGCCGTTTAGAGGGCACTGAAGCTTTCTTT. This translates into CASSRLEGTEAFF.

The CDR3 DNA reads as TGTGCCAGCAGTTGGGACAGGAACACTGAAGCTTTCTTT. It is translated as CASSWDRNTEAFF. The gene calls are TRBV5-4 and TRBJ1-1; 7 bases are shared with TRBD1. The germline V gene has CDR1 SGHNT and CDR2 YYREEE (reference sequence). The CDR3 runs 13 residues. V lost 5 bases to trimming and J lost 1 base; unmatched junction nucleotides: 2.

This chain joins TRBV7-9 and TRBJ1-2; possibly TRBD1 for D (6 bases). The CDR3 is 13 amino acids. The germline V gene encodes CDR1 SEHNR and CDR2 FQNEAQ (reference sequence). V was trimmed by 0 bases and J by 8 bases, leaving 10 bases between them. The CDR3 region has the DNA TGTGCCAGCAGCTTAGCGGGGGCCTGGGGCTACACCTTC. Encoded protein: CASSLAGAWGYTF.

The J gene is TRBJ2-7, the V gene TRBV14; 9 positions agree with TRBD1. Germline CDR1 SGHDN, CDR2 FVKESK. This CDR3 spans 15 amino acids. The V gene end was trimmed by 4 bases and the J gene end by 7 bases; junction bases not matched to a gene: 11. The CDR3 sequence is CASSRMTGGVREQYF. CDR3 nucleotide sequence: TGTGCCAGCAGCCGAATGACAGGGGGAGTACGGGAGCAGTACTTC.

This sequence joins TRBV5-6 and TRBJ2-4, with 8 bases matching TRBD1. The CDR3 is made up of 14 amino acids. With 5 bases clipped from V and 6 bases from J, the junction kept 7 bases outside the gene matches. From germline, CDR1 is SGHDT and CDR2 YYEEEE. Written as DNA, the CDR3 is TGTGCCAGCAGAGAGGCCGGGACAGGAAACATTCAGTACTTC. Amino acid sequence: CASREAGTGNIQYF.

The genes are TRBV27 and TRBJ1-2; 7 bases map to TRBD1. The CDR3 totals 14 residues. CDR1 MNHEY and CDR2 SMNVEV come from the germline V gene (reference sequence). Trimming took 3 bases from V and 1 from J; bases not matched to a gene: 2. This chain's CDR3 is CASSLSGGNYGYTF. The CDR3 DNA follows: TGTGCCAGCAGTTTGTCAGGGGGTAACTATGGCTACACCTTC.

This chain uses TRBV2 with TRBJ1-1; D possibly corresponds to TRBD1 (6 bases). The V gene lost 6 bases and the J gene lost 1 base, with 15 bases spanning the gap. Germline CDR1 SNHLY, CDR2 FYNNEI. The CDR3 is made up of 15 amino acids. CDR3 DNA: TGTGCCAGCAGAGGTAGGGACACCTGGAACACTGAAGCTTTCTTT. This codes for CASRGRDTWNTEAFF.

The chain combines TRBV9 with TRBJ1-2; D call uncertain. CDR1 and CDR2 from the germline V gene are SGDLS and YYNGEE. The CDR3 contains 13 residues. V was clipped by 0 bases and J by 6 bases, with 9 bases between them. The CDR3: CASSVGGEHGYTF. Written as DNA, the CDR3 is TGTGCCAGCAGCGTAGGCGGGGAGCATGGCTACACCTTC.

The genes are TRBV20-1 and TRBJ1-1; D call uncertain. CDR1 DFQATT and CDR2 SNEGSKA come from the germline V gene (reference sequence). The V and J ends lost 4 bases and 2 bases respectively, with 5 bases between them. The CDR3 length is 11 residues. The CDR3 DNA reads as TGCAGTGCTACCGGAAACACTGAAGCTTTCTTT. Translation gives CSATGNTEAFF.

In nucleotides, the CDR3 is TGTGCCAGCAGTTTGACGGCCGGGGCCGGCAATGAGCAGTTCTTC. Its translation is CASSLTAGAGNEQFF. The V gene is TRBV6-6, the J gene TRBJ2-1; D tentatively fits TRBD1 or TRBD2 (5 bases each). The CDR3 totals 15 residues. V dropped 4 bases and J dropped 6 bases, with 16 bases sitting between them. The germline gives CDR1 MNHNY, CDR2 SVGAGI (reference sequence).

This clone was observed a handful of times. V gene TRBV6-5 combines with J gene TRBJ2-7; D possibly corresponds to TRBD1 (6 bases). Trimming left V 0 bases short and J 2 bases short, with 8 bases between. Germline lookup yields CDR1 MNHEY and CDR2 SVGAGI. This CDR3 comprises 14 residues. CDR3 residues: CASSYSRDTYEQYF. The DNA for the CDR3 is TGTGCCAGCAGTTACTCCAGGGACACCTACGAGCAGTACTTC.

The CDR3 sequence: CASGTESYNEQFF. The CDR3 coding sequence is TGTGCCAGCGGGACGGAATCTTACAATGAGCAGTTCTTC. The chain uses TRBV27 and TRBJ2-1; D tentatively reads TRBD1 or TRBD2 (5 bases each). Deletions cut 8 bases from V and 4 bases from J, with 12 bases between. This CDR3 is 13 amino acids long. CDR1 and CDR2 from the germline V gene are MNHEY and SMNVEV (reference sequence).

The genes are TRBV30 and TRBJ2-3; TRBD1 agrees at 11 bases. V lost 2 bases and J lost 5; bases outside the gene matches: 6. The germline V gene has CDR1 GTSNPN and CDR2 SVGIG (reference sequence). The CDR3 has 15 residues. DNA for the CDR3: TGTGCCTGGAGTCCCGGGGACAGGGGGAAAGATACGCAGTATTTT. Its translation: CAWSPGDRGKDTQYF.

This rearrangement joins TRBV4-3 to TRBJ2-2, with D tentatively TRBD1 (6 bases). The germline gives CDR1 LGHNA, CDR2 YSLEER. CDR3 length equals 15 residues. With 3 bases removed from V and 4 bases from J, the gap between germline ends came to 12 bases. The CDR3 nucleotides read TGCGCCAGCAGCCAGGAAACAGGGTTCACCGGGGAGCTGTTTTTT. It specifies CASSQETGFTGELFF.

V and J are TRBV2 and TRBJ1-2; D gene uncertain. CDR3 length: 12 amino acids. V lost 8 bases, J lost 8 bases, and 15 bases lay in between. The germline V gene encodes CDR1 SNHLY and CDR2 FYNNEI. The CDR3 DNA is TGTGCCAGCGGGGTCGGACTCGGCGGCTACACCTTC. It translates to CASGVGLGGYTF.

The chain carries TRBV7-9 and TRBJ2-7; D call uncertain. Germline CDR1 reads SEHNR; CDR2 reads FQNEAQ (reference sequence). The CDR3 loop spans 14 amino acids. Deletions cut 5 bases from V and 2 bases from J, with 13 bases between. CDR3: CASSPNGVTYEQYF. CDR3 in DNA: TGTGCCAGCAGCCCCAATGGGGTAACCTACGAGCAGTACTTC. The whole variable domain, remainder taken from reference TRBV7-9 and TRBJ2-7, is DTGVSQNPRHKITKRGQNVTFRCDPISEHNRLYWYRQTLGQGPEFLTYFQNEAQLEKSRLLSDRFSAERPKGSFSTLEIQRTEQGDSAMYLCASSPNGVTYEQYFGPGTRLTVT.

This chain joins TRBV29-1 and TRBJ2-1; D gene unclear. The germline V gene has CDR1 SQVTM and CDR2 ANQGSEA. The CDR3 covers 11 residues. V was trimmed by 4 bases and J by 9 bases, leaving 10 bases between them. The CDR3 reads CSVGPRSEQFF. DNA of the CDR3: TGCAGCGTTGGCCCCAGAAGTGAGCAGTTCTTC.

This clone was seen more than once but under ten times. This chain uses TRBV29-1 with TRBJ2-3; D is tentatively TRBD1 or TRBD2 (6 bases each). The CDR3 has 15 amino acids. Germline V gives CDR1 SQVTM, CDR2 ANQGSEA. V lost 6 bases and J 1 base, leaving 17 bases between the germline ends. CDR3: CSVLGGGRGTDTQYF. For the CDR3, the DNA is TGCAGCGTACTCGGAGGGGGGCGAGGCACAGATACGCAGTATTTT.

J is TRBJ2-7 and V is TRBV25-1; D not resolved. Trimming took 3 bases from V and 2 from J, leaving 11 bases between them. Germline assignment: CDR1 MGHDK and CDR2 SYGVNS. The CDR3 is 14 residues long. CDR3 DNA: TGTGCCAGCAGTGACTCGACTGCAACCTACGAGCAGTACTTC. Amino acids: CASSDSTATYEQYF.

This clone appeared a few times. The gene calls are TRBV7-8 and TRBJ2-1, with D possibly being TRBD2 (6 bases). The germline CDR1 and CDR2 sequences are SGHVS and FQNEAQ. There are 13 residues in the CDR3. Deletions cut 1 base from V and 10 bases from J, with 11 bases between. The CDR3 protein is CASSLGDSREQFF. The CDR3 nucleotides are TGTGCCAGCAGCTTAGGGGACTCAAGGGAGCAGTTCTTC.

There are a few counts of this clone. The CDR3 coding sequence is TGCGCCAGCAGCTTTAGCGGGGGGGCCCGAGAGACCCAGTACTTC. Translation gives CASSFSGGARETQYF. V gene TRBV5-1 combines with J gene TRBJ2-5, with 11 nucleotides matching TRBD2. The CDR3 loop spans 15 amino acids. Per the germline V gene, CDR1 is SGHRS and CDR2 is YFSETQ. J was trimmed by 4 bases and V by 2 bases; bases with no gene match: 4.

As regards this clone: Mismatch with germline at one junction end may stem from a read error. This chain joins TRBV9 and TRBJ2-5; tentatively, D is TRBD1 (5 bases). Germline values: CDR1 SGDLS, CDR2 YYNGEE. The CDR3 sequence is 13 residues long. The CDR3 nucleotides are TGTGCCGGCAGCGTATCAGGGCGGGAGACCCAGTACTTC. Translated, it gives CAGSVSGRETQYF.